A selection of T cell receptor beta chains follows, all from one sample in a study of cytomegalovirus exposure and HLA in healthy donors. Assay used: immunoSEQ multiplex PCR; TCRdb lists only in-frame clones, some missing. The table records approximately 97,000 clones, about 74% of them present only once. Material for sequencing was PBMCs. The receptors derive from a male donor in good health and CMV-seropositive. The CDR3 runs from the conserved cysteine through the conserved F or W. The D gene is left open where the match is weak. Only part of the rows carry a size: once, few, many, or a class if the clone is expanded.

>few|.|TRBJ1-1|TRBV28
TGTGCCAGCAGTCACGGGCTGGGAGGGTCCATGAACACTGAAGCTTTCTTT
CASSHGLGGSMNTEAFF
>.|.|TRBJ2-3|TRBV30
TGTGCCTGGAGTGTCGGCGGTAGCACAGATACGCAGTATTTT
CAWSVGGSTDTQYF
>.|.|TRBJ1-5|TRBV19
TGTGCCAGTAGTATAGGCACGGTCCCCAATCAGCCCCAGCATTTT
CASSIGTVPNQPQHF
>few|TRBD1|TRBJ2-5|TRBV19
TGTGCCAGTAGCTCCCCGGGACAGCAAGAGACCCAGTACTTC
CASSSPGQQETQYF
>.|TRBD1|TRBJ2-7|TRBV7-9
TGTGCCAGCAGCCGACAGGGGGACGAGCAGTACTTC
CASSRQGDEQYF
>.|TRBD1|TRBJ1-5|TRBV6-5
TGTGCCAGCACCATACGGACAGGAGGGGATCAGCCCCAGCATTTT
CASTIRTGGDQPQHF
>.|.|TRBJ1-2|TRBV27
TGTGCCAGCAGCCCTTGGGGGGGACGCGGCTACACCTTC
CASSPWGGRGYTF
>.|TRBD2|TRBJ2-1|TRBV7-9
TGTGCCAGCAGCCCCGCCCTAGCGGGAAACAATGAGCAGTTCTTC
CASSPALAGNNEQFF
>.|TRBD2|TRBJ2-1|TRBV4-3
TGCGCCAGCAGCCTTAGCGGGAGGGCCTACAATGAGCAGTTCTTC
CASSLSGRAYNEQFF
>few|TRBD1|TRBJ1-1|TRBV5-4
TGTGCCAGCAGCCCCGGACAGGGGAACACTGAAGCTTTCTTT
CASSPGQGNTEAFF
>few|.|TRBJ1-5|TRBV7-8
TGTGCCAGCAGCTCAGGGATCCGGCAGCCCCAGCATTTT
CASSSGIRQPQHF
>.|TRBD1|TRBJ1-2|TRBV30
TGTGCCTGGAGTATACCCCCCCCGCAGGGGACAGGGGGTATAGGAGAGAGGAACTATGGCTACACCTTC
CAWSIPPPQGTGGIGERNYGYTF
>.|.|TRBJ2-2|TRBV7-2
TGTGCCAGCACCCCAGTGCGGGCTAGCACCGGGGAGCTGTTTTTT
CASTPVRASTGELFF
>.|.|TRBJ1-2|TRBV5-4
TGTGCCAGCAGCTTGAATTGGGGCCCCAGGCGGAACTATGGCTACACCTTC
CASSLNWGPRRNYGYTF
>.|.|TRBJ2-3|TRBV11-1
TGTGCCAGCAGCCCACTCACCCCCCGCTATAGCACAGATACGCAGTATTTT
CASSPLTPRYSTDTQYF
>.|TRBD1|TRBJ2-7|TRBV5-4
TGTGCCAGCAGCTCCTACAGGGGGCGGTACGAGCAGTACTTC
CASSSYRGRYEQYF
>.|.|TRBJ2-1|TRBV18
TGTGCCAGCTCAATATTGCGACAGCCCAATGAGCAGTTCTTC
CASSILRQPNEQFF
>.|.|TRBJ2-5|TRBV27
TGTGCCAGCAGTTTATATTATCCTAGCGCAGAGACCCAGTACTTC
CASSLYYPSAETQYF
>.|.|TRBJ1-1|TRBV5-4
TGTGCCAGCAGCTTGGGTGGGCTGAACACTGAAGCTTTCTTT
CASSLGGLNTEAFF
>few|TRBD2|TRBJ2-1|TRBV11-3
TGTGCCAGCAGCTTAGTTGTATCAGCGGGAGGGCACAATGAGCAGTTCTTC
CASSLVVSAGGHNEQFF
>.|.|TRBJ1-6|TRBV21-1
TGTGCCAGCAGCCAGAGACAGGGTAATTCACCCCTCCACTTT
CASSQRQGNSPLHF
>.|.|TRBJ2-5|TRBV20-1
TGCAGTGCTAGCGGGAGTAAGACCCAGTACTTC
CSASGSKTQYF
>.|.|TRBJ2-3|TRBV7-6
TGTGCCAGCAGTCCCCCTCGTGGGAGGACTAGCACAGATACGCAGTATTTT
CASSPPRGRTSTDTQYF
>few|.|TRBJ1-2|TRBV29-1
TGCAGCGTTGAAAACGAGGGCCGGTATGGCTACACCTTC
CSVENEGRYGYTF
>.|.|TRBJ2-6|TRBV5-1
TGCGCCAGCTCCCCCCAGGCTGGGGCCAACGTCCTGACTTTC
CASSPQAGANVLTF
>.|.|TRBJ2-7|TRBV10-3
TGTGCCATCAGTGAGTTGCACAGGGTAGGAGAGCAGTACTTC
CAISELHRVGEQYF
>.|.|TRBJ2-2|TRBV11-2
TGTGCCAGCAGCTTAGTAGGAGGGGGCAACACCGGGGAGCTGTTTTTT
CASSLVGGGNTGELFF
>.|.|TRBJ2-7|TRBV19
TGTGCCAGTAGTACCGGACACTGGAAACCTTACGAGCAGTACTTC
CASSTGHWKPYEQYF
>.|TRBD1|TRBJ2-5|TRBV29-1
TGCAGCGTCGACAGGGACCACATTGGTACCCAGTACTTC
CSVDRDHIGTQYF
>.|TRBD2|TRBJ2-3|TRBV27
TGTGCCAGCAGTTTAAGCGGGAGGGGTTCGTGGGATACGCAGTATTTT
CASSLSGRGSWDTQYF
>once|.|TRBJ2-1|TRBV30
TGTGCCTGGAGTGTACAGACTAACGAGCAGTTCTTC
CAWSVQTNEQFF
>.|.|TRBJ2-5|TRBV7-3
TGTGCCAGCAGCCAGGGGGGTATGGGGGAGACCCAGTACTTC
CASSQGGMGETQYF
>few|TRBD1|TRBJ2-5|TRBV11-3
TGTGCCAGCAGCTTGGGACAGGGTTATGGAGAGACCCAGTACTTC
CASSLGQGYGETQYF
>.|TRBD1|TRBJ2-7|TRBV11-2
TGTGCCAGCAGCTCCCGTCAGGGGGCCCCGTGGGGCGAGCAGTACTTC
CASSSRQGAPWGEQYF
>.|TRBD2|TRBJ2-5|TRBV7-6
TGTGCCAGCGGATCACCGTTAGCGGGTGGGGGAGAGACCCAGTACTTC
CASGSPLAGGGETQYF
>.|TRBD1|TRBJ2-7|TRBV29-1
TGCAGCGTGGGGACAGGGCTGACCTACGAGCAGTACTTC
CSVGTGLTYEQYF
>.|.|TRBJ2-7|TRBV28
TGTGCCAGCAGTGTGGTAGGACTCGCATACGAGCAGTACTTC
CASSVVGLAYEQYF
>.|.|TRBJ2-2|TRBV29-1
TGCAGCGTTGAAGGCGTGAAGCCGAGGACCGGGGAGCTGTTTTTT
CSVEGVKPRTGELFF
>.|TRBD1|TRBJ1-5|TRBV5-6
TGTGCCAGCAGCTTGACGCTGGACAGGGCCAATCAGCCCCAGCATTTT
CASSLTLDRANQPQHF
>.|.|TRBJ1-4|TRBV28
TGTGCCAGCAGGCAGTCCAATGAAAAACTGTTTTTT
CASRQSNEKLFF
>.|.|TRBJ2-5|TRBV28
TGTGCCAGCAGTTTTGAGTACAGAGAGACCCAGTACTTC
CASSFEYRETQYF
>once|.|TRBJ2-7|TRBV29-1
TGCAGCGTTGAAGACGGCGAGCAGTACTTC
CSVEDGEQYF
>once|TRBD1|TRBJ1-2|TRBV5-4
TGTGCCAGCAGCTCCTCGGGGACAGGGAGCTATGGCTACACCTTC
CASSSSGTGSYGYTF
>.|.|TRBJ2-1|TRBV27
TGTGCCAGCAGTTCTCGGGTAGGCTCCTACAATGAGCAGTTCTTC
CASSSRVGSYNEQFF
>.|.|TRBJ2-7|TRBV28
TGTGCCAGCTCCTCGGGCAGGGGCTACGAGCAGTACTTC
CASSSGRGYEQYF
>.|TRBD1|TRBJ1-2|TRBV18
TGTGCCAGCTCACCAGGGACAGAAGCCTATGGCTACACCTTC
CASSPGTEAYGYTF
>once|.|TRBJ2-3|TRBV5-1
TGCGCCAGCAGCTTGGGTGCTACTAGCACAGATACGCAGTATTTT
CASSLGATSTDTQYF